This T cell receptor (beta chain) was recovered during a study of T cells in women clearing cervical HPV infection. Study-level background: Cases' blood sampling followed lesion detection by median around 160 days (90 to 200).

The repertoire was sequenced with immunoSEQ multiplex PCR; TCRdb's copy has only in-frame clones and lacks some. This sample's clone table lists roughly 35,000 clones. In regard to this clone: Its matching antigen is unknown. The read ends 3 residues before the CDR3 terminus; that terminus is restored from the germline J gene.

The study's findings and limits: Repertoire richness, not evenness, was significantly elevated in CIN3+ cases versus controls.

V was cut by 3 bases and J by 7 bases, with 19 bases left in between. This CDR3 has 15 amino acids. Germline V CDR1 and CDR2: SGHDT, YYEEEE. This receptor was obtained from a woman aged 18-69 years with a cervical HPV16 infection that either progressed to CIN3+ or cleared (not recorded which). V is TRBV5-6 and J is TRBJ1-2; perhaps TRBD1 as D (5 bases). Specimen: blood buffy coat. The CDR3 DNA, read in part, is TGTGCCAGCAGCTCGACAAAATTTTACAGGATTGGC. It encodes CASSSTKFYRIG. The whole CDR3 is CASSSTKFYRIGYTF.